Listed below are T cell receptor beta chains from one sample, sequenced in a study of glioma-infiltrating T cells after dendritic cell vaccination. This table comes from immunoSEQ multiplex PCR, and its TCRdb copy is limited to in-frame clones, with some not included. The table shows some 110,000 clones, with roughly 89% occurring only once. Material: blood, obtained after dendritic cell vaccination. The receptors stem from a human donor with glioblastoma. Each CDR3 is given with its conserved first and last residue. The D gene is left open where the match is weak. A clone size is listed for some rows: how often the clone was seen (once, few, many), or a class if it is expanded.

D gene	clone size	V gene	J gene	CDR3 DNA	CDR3 protein
NA	NA	TRBV7-2	TRBJ1-3	TGTGCCAGCAGCTTAACTACTCCGGTTCGCGGAAACACCATATATTTT	CASSLTTPVRGNTIYF
NA	NA	TRBV5-1	TRBJ2-3	TGCGCCAGCAGCTTGGGCGGGGATAGGGATACGCAGTATTTT	CASSLGGDRDTQYF
NA	NA	TRBV5-6	TRBJ2-7	TGTGCCAGCAGTAGGGGTACCTACGAGCAGTACTTC	CASSRGTYEQYF
TRBD1	once	TRBV5-4	TRBJ1-4	TGTGCCAGCAGCTTCGGACAGGCCCCTCTGTTTTTT	CASSFGQAPLFF
NA	NA	TRBV19	TRBJ1-1	TGTGCCAGTACTCCGGGGAGGGAGTCGAGGGAAGCTTTCTTT	CASTPGRESREAFF
NA	NA	TRBV7-3	TRBJ2-3	TGTGCCAGCAGCTCCTCGGGAGTAGATACGCAGTATTTT	CASSSSGVDTQYF
TRBD1	NA	TRBV30	TRBJ1-2	TGTGCCTGGACTGGAAAGGGACAGTCCTATGGCTACACCTTC	CAWTGKGQSYGYTF
NA	NA	TRBV5-5	TRBJ2-6	TGTGCCAGCAGCACAGCACCGACAGGTACTGGGGCCAACGTCCTGACTTTC	CASSTAPTGTGANVLTF
NA	NA	TRBV10-2	TRBJ2-5	TGCGCCAGCACCCCCAGGGGTTTAGAGACCCAGTACTTC	CASTPRGLETQYF
NA	NA	TRBV19	TRBJ1-5	TGTGCCAGTAGTATAAGCAGGGAACGCGGCAATCAGCCCCAGCATTTT	CASSISRERGNQPQHF
NA	NA	TRBV7-2	TRBJ2-1	TGTGCCAGCAGCAACTGGCGGGCTTCCTACAATGAGCAGTTCTTC	CASSNWRASYNEQFF
NA	once	TRBV14	TRBJ2-1	TGTGCCAGCAGCCGAGGCAGGGTATTTAAGTTCTTC	CASSRGRVFKFF
TRBD1	NA	TRBV11-3	TRBJ2-2	TGTGCCAGCAGCCCGGGACAGGGGAACACCGGGGAGCTGTTTTTT	CASSPGQGNTGELFF
TRBD2	NA	TRBV27	TRBJ2-7	TGTGCCAGCAGTTTCGGGACTAGCGGGGACGAGCAGTACTTC	CASSFGTSGDEQYF
TRBD1	NA	TRBV25-1	TRBJ2-2	TGTGCCAGCAGGCCCACAGGGGTGGACACCGGGGAGCTGTTTTTT	CASRPTGVDTGELFF
TRBD1	NA	TRBV4-2	TRBJ1-5	TGTGCCAGCAGCCAGGAAGGACAGGGGTATCAGCCCCAGCATTTT	CASSQEGQGYQPQHF
NA	once	TRBV11-2	TRBJ2-7	TGTGCCAGCAGCCCGGTCAGCGGATTCTACGAGCAGTACTTC	CASSPVSGFYEQYF
NA	few	TRBV30	TRBJ1-6	TGTGCCTGGAGTGGGCGGACCGCGGGATATAATTCACCCCTCCACTTT	CAWSGRTAGYNSPLHF
NA	NA	TRBV19	TRBJ2-2	TGTGCCAGTAGTATAAGGGGTTATGGGACCGGGGAGCTGTTTTTT	CASSIRGYGTGELFF
NA	few	TRBV29-1	TRBJ1-1	TGCAGCTCCACCCTGAGCAACACTGAAGCTTTCTTT	CSSTLSNTEAFF
TRBD1	NA	TRBV5-1	TRBJ1-2	TGCGCCAGCAGCTTGGGGGACAGTAACTATGGCTACACCTTC	CASSLGDSNYGYTF